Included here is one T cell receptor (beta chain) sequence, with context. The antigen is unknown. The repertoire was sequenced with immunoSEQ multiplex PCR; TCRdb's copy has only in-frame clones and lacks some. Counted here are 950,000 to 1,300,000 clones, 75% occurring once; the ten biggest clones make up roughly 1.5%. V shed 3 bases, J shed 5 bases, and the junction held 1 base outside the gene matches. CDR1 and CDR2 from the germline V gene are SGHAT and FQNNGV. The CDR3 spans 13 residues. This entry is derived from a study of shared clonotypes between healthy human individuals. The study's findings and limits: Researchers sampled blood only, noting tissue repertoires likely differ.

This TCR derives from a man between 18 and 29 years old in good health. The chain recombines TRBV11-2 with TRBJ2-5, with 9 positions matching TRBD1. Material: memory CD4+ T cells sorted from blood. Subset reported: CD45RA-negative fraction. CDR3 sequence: CASSFGTGETQYF. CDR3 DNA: TGTGCCAGCAGCTTCGGGACAGGGGAGACCCAGTACTTC.